This T cell receptor beta chain was found in a study of somatic mutations in cytotoxic T cells in rheumatoid arthritis. The sample holds a few counts of this clone. TCRdb's copy holds only in-frame clones and misses some; the assay was immunoSEQ multiplex PCR. The data show more than 15,000 clones, roughly 80% seen once. The V gene lost 7 bases and the J gene lost 2 bases, with 12 bases spanning the gap. Germline assignment: CDR1 MNHNY and CDR2 SVGAGI (reference sequence). The CDR3 loop spans 13 amino acids. Sequencing used CD8+ T cells sorted from blood. The sequence derives from a woman in her sixties in good health. The V gene is TRBV6-6, the J gene TRBJ2-7, with D perhaps TRBD1 (6 bases). In DNA, the CDR3 is TGTGCCAGCAAACTCGGACAGACCTACGAGCAGTACTTC. Translation gives CASKLGQTYEQYF.